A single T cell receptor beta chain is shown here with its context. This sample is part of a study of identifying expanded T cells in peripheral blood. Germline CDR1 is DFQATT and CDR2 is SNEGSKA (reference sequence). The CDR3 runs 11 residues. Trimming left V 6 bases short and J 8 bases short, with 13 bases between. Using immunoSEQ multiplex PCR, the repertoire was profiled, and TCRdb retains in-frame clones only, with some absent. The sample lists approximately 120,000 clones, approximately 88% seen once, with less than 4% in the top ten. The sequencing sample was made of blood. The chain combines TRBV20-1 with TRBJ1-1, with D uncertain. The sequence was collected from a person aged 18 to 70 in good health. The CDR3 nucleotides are TGCAGTGCCATAGTAGGTATAGAAGCTTTCTTT. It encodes CSAIVGIEAFF.